This T cell receptor (beta chain) was recorded in a study of neoadjuvant anti-PD-1 for oral cavity cancer. General observations from the study: Post-nivolumab, blood T cell clonality was significantly elevated in non-responders. Treg/Th17 ratio rose with pretreatment blood and fell with post-treatment tumor TCRbeta clonality.

CDR1 and CDR2 from the germline V gene are LGHNA and YSLEER. CDR3 length equals 15 residues. Between the trimmed V and J ends, which lost 4 bases and 6 bases, there was a span of 18 bases. The data were produced by immunoSEQ multiplex PCR, yet TCRdb's version contains in-frame clones alone and is incomplete. The sample lists over 30,000 clones, around nine tenths occurring once. Comments on this clone: Its antigen is unidentified.

Sequences were derived from PBMCs, sampled before nivolumab (anti-PD-1) treatment. V is TRBV4-3 and J is TRBJ1-2, with no clear D. This TCR came from a person aged 40 to 85 with oral cavity squamous cell carcinoma. The CDR3 spells CASSPVFGGGHGYTF. The CDR3 region has the DNA TGCGCCAGCAGCCCAGTTTTTGGTGGCGGTCATGGCTACACCTTC.